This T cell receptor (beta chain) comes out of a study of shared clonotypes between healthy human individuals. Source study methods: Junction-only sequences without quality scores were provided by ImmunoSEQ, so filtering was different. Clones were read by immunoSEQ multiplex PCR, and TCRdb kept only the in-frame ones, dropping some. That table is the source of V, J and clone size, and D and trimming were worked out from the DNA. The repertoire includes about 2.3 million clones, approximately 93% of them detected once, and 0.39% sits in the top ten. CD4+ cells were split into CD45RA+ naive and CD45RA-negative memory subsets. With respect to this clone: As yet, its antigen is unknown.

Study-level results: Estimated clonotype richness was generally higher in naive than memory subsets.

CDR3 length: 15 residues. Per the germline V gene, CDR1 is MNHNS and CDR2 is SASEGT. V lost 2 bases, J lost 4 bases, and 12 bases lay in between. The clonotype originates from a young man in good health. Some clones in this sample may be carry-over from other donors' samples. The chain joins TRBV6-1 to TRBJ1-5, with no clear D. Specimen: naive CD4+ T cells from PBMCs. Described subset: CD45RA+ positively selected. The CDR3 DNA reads TGTGCCAGCAGTGAAAGGCCCCGAAGGAATCAGCCCCAGCATTTT. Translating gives CASSERPRRNQPQHF.